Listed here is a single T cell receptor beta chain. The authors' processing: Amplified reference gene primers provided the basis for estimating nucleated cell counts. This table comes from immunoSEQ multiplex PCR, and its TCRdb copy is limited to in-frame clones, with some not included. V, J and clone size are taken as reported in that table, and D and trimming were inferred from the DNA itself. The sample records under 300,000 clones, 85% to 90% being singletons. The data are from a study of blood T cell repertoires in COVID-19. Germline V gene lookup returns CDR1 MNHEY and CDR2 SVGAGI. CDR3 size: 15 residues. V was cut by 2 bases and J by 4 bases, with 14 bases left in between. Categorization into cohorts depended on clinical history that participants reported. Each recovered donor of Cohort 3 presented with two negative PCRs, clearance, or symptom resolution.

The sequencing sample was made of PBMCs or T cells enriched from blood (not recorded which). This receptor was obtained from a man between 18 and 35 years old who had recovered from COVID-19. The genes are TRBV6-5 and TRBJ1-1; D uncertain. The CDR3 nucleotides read TGTGCCAGCAGTTACGCCCACCAGGTTTTCACTGAAGCTTTCTTT. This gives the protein CASSYAHQVFTEAFF.